The clone carrying this T cell receptor (beta chain) came up a few times. This sample is drawn from a study of T cells after yellow fever vaccination. MiXCR, applied by TCRdb to the 5' RACE reads, yields one record per CDR3 protein. The sample carries 500,000 to 650,000 distinct CDR3 sequences, less than 20% recorded once. V was pared by 4 bases and J by 3 bases, with 6 bases between. The length of the CDR3 is 13 residues. The germline V gene encodes CDR1 MNHEY and CDR2 SMNVEV (reference sequence). This TCR derives from a man aged 18 to 30 who received the YFV17D yellow fever vaccine. Sequenced here: PBMCs, sampled around 5 days after the first yellow fever vaccination. The chain joins TRBV27 to TRBJ1-4; no reliable D call. The CDR3 spells CASSYRANEKLFF. The CDR3 nucleotides are TGTGCCAGCAGTTACAGAGCTAATGAAAAACTGTTTTTT. Together with reference TRBV27 and TRBJ1-4, the CDR3 gives the full variable domain: EAQVTQNPRYLITVTGKKLTVTCSQNMNHEYMSWYRQDPGLGLRQIYYSMNVEVTDKGDVPEGYKVSRKEKRNFPLILESPSPNQTSLYFCASSYRANEKLFFGSGTQLSVL.